This section outlines one T cell receptor beta chain sequence together with its context. This specimen belongs to a study of shared clonotypes between healthy human individuals. Assay execution took place at the deep level. TCRdb's table, derived via immunoSEQ multiplex PCR, lists solely in-frame clones and lacks some. This table has about half a million clones, roughly 78% appearing once. V shed 0 bases, J shed 3 bases, and the junction held 4 bases outside the gene matches. This CDR3 has 17 amino acids. Germline CDR1 reads PRHDT; CDR2 reads FYEKMQ (reference sequence). Genomic DNA from unsorted samples was obtained from around 100 million PBMCs (per sample).

The sequencing input was PBMCs. J is TRBJ2-5 and V is TRBV13, with 13 bases fitting TRBD2. The receptor was derived from a woman in her 40s in good health. Some clones in this sample may be carry-over from other donors' samples. CDR3 bases: TGTGCCAGCAGCTTAGGCCTACTAGCGGGAGGGAAAGAGACCCAGTACTTC. Protein product: CASSLGLLAGGKETQYF. Full variable domain (missing parts from reference TRBV13 and TRBJ2-5): AAGVIQSPRHLIKEKRETATLKCYPIPRHDTVYWYQQGPGQDPQFLISFYEKMQSDKGSIPDRFSAQQFSDYHSELNMSSLELGDSALYFCASSLGLLAGGKETQYFGPGTRLLVL.